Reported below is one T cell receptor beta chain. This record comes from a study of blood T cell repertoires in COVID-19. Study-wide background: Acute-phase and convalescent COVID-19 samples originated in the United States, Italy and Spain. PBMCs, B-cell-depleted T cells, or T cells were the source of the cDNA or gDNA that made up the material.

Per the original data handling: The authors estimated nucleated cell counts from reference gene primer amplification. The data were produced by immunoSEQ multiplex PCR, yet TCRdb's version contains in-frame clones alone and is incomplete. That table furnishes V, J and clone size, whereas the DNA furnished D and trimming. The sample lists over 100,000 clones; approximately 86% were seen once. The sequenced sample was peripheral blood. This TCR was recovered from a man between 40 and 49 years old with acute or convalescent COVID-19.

The CDR3 coding sequence is TGTGCCAGCAAAACTACAGGGGGGGAAAAACTGTTTTTT. Its translation is CASKTTGGEKLFF. This rearrangement joins TRBV6-5 to TRBJ1-4, with TRBD1 matching over 8 bases. The CDR3 consists of 13 residues. Per the germline V gene, CDR1 is MNHEY and CDR2 is SVGAGI. V lost 7 bases and J lost 8; bases outside the gene matches: 6.